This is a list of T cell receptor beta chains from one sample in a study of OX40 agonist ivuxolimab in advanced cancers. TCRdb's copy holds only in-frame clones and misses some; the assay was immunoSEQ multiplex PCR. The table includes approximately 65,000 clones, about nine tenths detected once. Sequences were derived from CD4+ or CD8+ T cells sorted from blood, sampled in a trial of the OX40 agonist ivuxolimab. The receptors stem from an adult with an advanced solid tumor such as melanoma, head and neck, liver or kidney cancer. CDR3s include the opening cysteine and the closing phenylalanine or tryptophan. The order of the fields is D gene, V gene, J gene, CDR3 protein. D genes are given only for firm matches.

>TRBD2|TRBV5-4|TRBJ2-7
CASSSRLASGSEQYF
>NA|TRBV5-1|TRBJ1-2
CASSRRDGGYTF
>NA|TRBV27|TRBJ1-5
CASSFHGQPQHF
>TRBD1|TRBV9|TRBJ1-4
CASSGQTGGGEKLFF
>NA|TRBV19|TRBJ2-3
CASSIFAGSSEADTQYF
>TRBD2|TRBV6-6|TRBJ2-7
CASSSGTSGRVYEQYF
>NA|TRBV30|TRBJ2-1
CAWSGQNEQFF
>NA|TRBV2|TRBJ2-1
CASKKGRNVNEQFF
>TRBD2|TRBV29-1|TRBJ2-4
CSVAFSGAKNIQYF
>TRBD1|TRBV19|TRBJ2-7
CASSMSYRGISEQYF
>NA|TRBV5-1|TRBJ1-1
CASSFSNTEAFF
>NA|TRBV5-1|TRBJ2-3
CASSLSPEESDTQYF
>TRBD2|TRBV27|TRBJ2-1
CASSLAGGPFNEQFF
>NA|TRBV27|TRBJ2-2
CASLKLSRGTGELFF
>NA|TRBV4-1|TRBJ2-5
CASSQGQETQYF
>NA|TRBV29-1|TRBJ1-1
CSERTLRRPEAFF
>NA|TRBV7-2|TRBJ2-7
CASSQDAGGLGEQYF
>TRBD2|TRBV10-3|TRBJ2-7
CAIMESGTNYEQYF
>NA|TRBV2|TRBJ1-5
CASETGIRGGNQPQHF
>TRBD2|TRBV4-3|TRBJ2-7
CASSLSAGVSYEQYF
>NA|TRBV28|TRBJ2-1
CASSLSAGTYNEQFF
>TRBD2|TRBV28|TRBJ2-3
CASSPNPRLAAGTDTQYF
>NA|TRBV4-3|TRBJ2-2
CASSLRHTGELFF
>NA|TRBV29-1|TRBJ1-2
CSVQRSSGNYGYTF
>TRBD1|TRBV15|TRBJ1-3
CATSPGQYSGNTIYF
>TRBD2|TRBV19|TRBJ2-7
CASRGGGEQYF
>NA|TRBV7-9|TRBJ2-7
CASSLETLGRHF